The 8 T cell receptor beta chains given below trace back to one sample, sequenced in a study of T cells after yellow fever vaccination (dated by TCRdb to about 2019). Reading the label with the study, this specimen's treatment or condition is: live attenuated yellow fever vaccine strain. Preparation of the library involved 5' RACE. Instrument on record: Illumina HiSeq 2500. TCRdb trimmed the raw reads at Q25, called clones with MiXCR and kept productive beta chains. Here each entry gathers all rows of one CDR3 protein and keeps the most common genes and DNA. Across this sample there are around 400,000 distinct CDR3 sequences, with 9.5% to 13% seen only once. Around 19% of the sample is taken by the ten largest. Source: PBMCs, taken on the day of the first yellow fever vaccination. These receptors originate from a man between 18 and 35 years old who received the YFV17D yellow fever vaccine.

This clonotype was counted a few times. The CDR3 DNA is TGTGCCAGCAGCCAAGTTCCCGCTAACACTGAAGCTTTCTTT. Its translation: CASSQVPANTEAFF. The rearrangement uses TRBV3-1 and TRBJ1-1; no clear D. With 1 base removed from V and 2 bases from J, the gap between germline ends came to 8 bases. The CDR3 is 14 residues long. Per the germline V gene, CDR1 is LGHDT and CDR2 is YNNKEL (reference sequence).

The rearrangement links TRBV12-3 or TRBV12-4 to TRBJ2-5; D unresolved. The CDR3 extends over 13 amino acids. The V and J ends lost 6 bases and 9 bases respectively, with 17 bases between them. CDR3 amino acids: CASRPSDGSAQYF. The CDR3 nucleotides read TGTGCCAGCAGGCCCTCTGACGGTTCGGCCCAGTACTTC.

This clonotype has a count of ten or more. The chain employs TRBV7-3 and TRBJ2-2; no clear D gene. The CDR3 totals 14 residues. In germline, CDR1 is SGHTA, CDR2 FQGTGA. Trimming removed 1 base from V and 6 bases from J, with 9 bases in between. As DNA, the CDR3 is TGTGCCAGCAGCTTAATGGGTAGTCCCGGGGAGCTGTTTTTT. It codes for CASSLMGSPGELFF.

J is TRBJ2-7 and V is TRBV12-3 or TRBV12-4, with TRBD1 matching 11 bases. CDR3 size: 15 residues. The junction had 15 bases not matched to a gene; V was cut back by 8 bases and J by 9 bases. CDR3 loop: CASPLGAGTGGPQYF. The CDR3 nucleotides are TGTGCCAGCCCCTTGGGGGCCGGGACAGGGGGTCCGCAGTACTTC.

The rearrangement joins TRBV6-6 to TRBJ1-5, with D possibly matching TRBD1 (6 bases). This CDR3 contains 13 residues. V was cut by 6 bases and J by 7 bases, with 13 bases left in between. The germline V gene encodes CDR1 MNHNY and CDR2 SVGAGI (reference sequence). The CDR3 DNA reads TGTGCCAGCAGGCCGCAGGGGTACCAGCCCCAGCATTTT. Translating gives CASRPQGYQPQHF.

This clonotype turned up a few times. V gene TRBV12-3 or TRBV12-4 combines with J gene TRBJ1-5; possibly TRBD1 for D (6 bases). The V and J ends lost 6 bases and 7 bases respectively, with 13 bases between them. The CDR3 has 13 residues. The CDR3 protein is CASRLDSDQPQHF. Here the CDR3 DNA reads TGTGCCAGCAGGCTGGACAGTGACCAGCCCCAGCATTTT.

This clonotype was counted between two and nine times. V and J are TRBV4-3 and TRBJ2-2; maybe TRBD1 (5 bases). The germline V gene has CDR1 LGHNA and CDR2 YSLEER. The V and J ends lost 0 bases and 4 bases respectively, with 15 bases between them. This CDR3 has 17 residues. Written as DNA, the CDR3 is TGCGCCAGCAGCCAAGATTTGAGTCCAGGGCTCACCGGGGAGCTGTTTTTT. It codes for CASSQDLSPGLTGELFF.

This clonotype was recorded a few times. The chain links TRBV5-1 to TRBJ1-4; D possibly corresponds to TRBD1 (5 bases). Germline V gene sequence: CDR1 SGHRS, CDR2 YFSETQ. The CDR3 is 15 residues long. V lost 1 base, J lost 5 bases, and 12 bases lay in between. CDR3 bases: TGCGCCAGCAGCTTGTTGGGGCTGAGGAATGAAAAACTGTTTTTT. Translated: CASSLLGLRNEKLFF.